Included here is one TCR beta chain sequence, with context. These data come from a study of blood T cell repertoires in COVID-19. Across the study: The origin of the acute and convalescent COVID-19 samples was the United States, Italy and Spain. Nucleic acid was either cDNA or gDNA, and it came from T cells, B-cell-depleted T cells, or PBMCs.

Germline CDR1 reads MNHNS; CDR2 reads SASEGT. The CDR3 sequence is 16 residues long. V lost 0 bases and J 2 bases, leaving 12 bases between the germline ends. Original processing methods: The authors estimated nucleated cell counts from reference gene primer amplification. TCRdb keeps only in-frame clones here, not all; method: immunoSEQ multiplex PCR. V and J calls plus clone size are reproduced from that table; the DNA served to infer D and trimming. The sample has some 250,000 clones, around 84% seen once; the top ten hold roughly 3.4%. The chain combines TRBV6-1 with TRBJ2-3, with D tentatively TRBD2 (5 bases). The specimen sequenced was peripheral blood. The receptor was isolated from a woman in her late teens or twenties with acute or convalescent COVID-19. This CDR3 is CASSEARVYPTDTQYF. The CDR3, as DNA: TGTGCCAGCAGTGAAGCGCGGGTATACCCCACAGATACGCAGTATTTT.